This T cell receptor beta chain was sequenced for a study of cytomegalovirus exposure and HLA in healthy donors. It was with 60 Vbeta and 13 Jbeta primers that the PCR ran. Sequenced by immunoSEQ multiplex PCR; TCRdb stores in-frame clones only, minus some. The sample shows about 180,000 clones, around 78% of them seen only once. Study conclusions and caveats: A later analysis linked a missense DCLRE1C variant to TCR beta V- and J-gene trimming. Among TCR beta chains of equal frequency, HLA-associated ones were more clonally expanded in a later analysis. In a later analysis, the majority of CMV-associated beta chains seemingly showed HLA restriction.

Germline V gene data show CDR1 as LGHNT and CDR2 as FRNRAP. This CDR3 spans 14 amino acids. The J segment lost 5 bases and the V segment lost 6 bases, leaving 10 bases of the junction unmatched. Details on this clone: The antigen is undetermined.

The source material was PBMCs. This sequence was found in a woman in her 50s in good health and CMV-seropositive. The chain is built from TRBV12-5 and TRBJ2-7; 7 bases align to TRBD1. The CDR3 protein is CASGTGTDHDEQYF. CDR3 DNA sequence: TGTGCTAGTGGGACTGGGACAGATCACGACGAGCAGTACTTC.